This is a list of T cell receptor beta chains from one sample in a study of post-analysis software for immune sequencing data. TCRdb reprocessed the PCR reads with MiXCR, giving one entry per CDR3 protein. The table includes 500,000 to 600,000 distinct CDR3 sequences, 44% detected once. The source material was blood. Source of these receptors: a girl aged 10-17 years with multiple sclerosis. Each CDR3 is given with its conserved first and last residue. The D gene is left open where the match is weak. The listing skips clone size in some rows; elsewhere it reads once, few, many or a size class.

d_call,clone_size,v_call,j_call,cdr3_aa,cdr3_nt
TRBD2,-,TRBV11-3,TRBJ2-1,CASSFASGRDNEQFF,TGTGCCAGCAGCTTTGCTAGCGGGAGGGACAATGAGCAGTTCTTC
TRBD1,few,TRBV10-3,TRBJ2-7,CAISDSTGQGAYEQYF,TGTGCCATCAGTGATTCCACCGGACAGGGGGCTTACGAGCAGTACTTC
-,-,TRBV7-9,TRBJ1-2,CASSLAPPKALYGYTF,TGTGCCAGCAGCTTAGCGCCCCCCAAAGCTCTTTATGGCTACACCTTC
TRBD2,many,TRBV5-1,TRBJ2-5,CASSLTSGGAETQYF,TGCGCCAGCAGCTTGACTAGCGGGGGGGCAGAGACCCAGTACTTC
-,-,TRBV12-3/TRBV12-4,TRBJ2-3,CASSGSGPDTQYF,TGTGCCAGCAGTGGCAGCGGCCCAGATACGCAGTATTTT
-,-,TRBV2,TRBJ2-6,CASSAVARSSGANVLTF,TGTGCCAGCAGTGCCGTAGCTCGCAGCTCTGGGGCCAACGTCCTGACTTTC
-,many,TRBV7-2,TRBJ2-1,CASSGGGSYNEQFF,TGTGCCAGCAGCGGAGGGGGCTCATACAATGAGCAGTTCTTC
-,-,TRBV7-9,TRBJ1-1,CASSSSRRNTEAFF,TGTGCCAGCAGCTCGTCCCGGAGGAACACTGAAGCTTTCTTT
TRBD2,-,TRBV4-2,TRBJ2-3,CASSWGSSGSKDTQYF,TGTGCCAGCAGCTGGGGGTCTAGCGGGAGTAAGGATACGCAGTATTTT
TRBD1,-,TRBV6-5,TRBJ1-1,CASSYGTGGIEAFF,TGTGCCAGCAGTTACGGGACAGGGGGCATAGAAGCTTTCTTT
TRBD1,-,TRBV2,TRBJ1-1,CASSLGQFNTEAFF,TGTGCCAGCAGTTTGGGACAGTTCAACACTGAAGCTTTCTTT
-,-,TRBV12-3/TRBV12-4,TRBJ1-1,CASSQEGMSWTEAFF,TGTGCCAGCAGTCAGGAGGGAATGTCGTGGACTGAAGCTTTCTTT
-,-,TRBV6-1,TRBJ2-5,CATSLHGERETQYF,TGTGCCACCTCCTTACACGGAGAGCGGGAGACCCAGTACTTC
TRBD1,few,TRBV24-1,TRBJ2-5,CATSDPVGDRQETQYF,TGTGCCACCAGTGACCCCGTCGGGGACAGACAAGAGACCCAGTACTTC
-,-,TRBV7-3,TRBJ2-1,CASSLGRGNNEQFF,TGTGCCAGCAGCTTAGGGAGGGGGAATAATGAGCAGTTCTTC
TRBD2,few,TRBV6-2/TRBV6-3,TRBJ2-7,CASRPGTSLLSEQYF,TGTGCCAGCAGACCCGGGACTAGTCTCCTCTCCGAGCAGTACTTC
TRBD1,-,TRBV3-1,TRBJ1-2,CASSDGQGAWPYGYTF,TGTGCCAGCAGCGACGGACAGGGGGCATGGCCGTATGGCTACACCTTC
TRBD1,few,TRBV4-2,TRBJ2-1,CASSPDPGQGIYNEQFF,TGTGCCAGCAGCCCCGACCCTGGACAGGGGATCTACAATGAGCAGTTCTTC
TRBD2,-,TRBV20-1,TRBJ2-7,CSAGTSGNDEQYF,TGCAGTGCTGGGACTAGCGGGAACGACGAGCAGTACTTC
-,few,TRBV21-1,TRBJ1-1,CASTFKDRVNTEAFF,TGTGCCAGCACCTTTAAGGACAGGGTAAACACTGAAGCTTTCTTT
-,few,TRBV7-9,TRBJ2-5,CASSSGHRETQYF,TGTGCCAGCAGCTCCGGACACCGCGAGACCCAGTACTTC
TRBD2,-,TRBV3-1,TRBJ2-3,CASSQEKGGGAEDTQYF,TGTGCCAGCAGCCAAGAAAAGGGCGGGGGGGCCGAGGATACGCAGTATTTT
-,-,TRBV10-3,TRBJ1-6,CAISRDNSPLHF,TGTGCCATCAGTAGGGATAATTCACCCCTCCACTTT
TRBD1,-,TRBV6-7,TRBJ2-7,CASIPRGTGGEQYF,TGTGCCAGCATCCCGCGGGGGACAGGGGGCGAGCAGTACTTC
TRBD1,few,TRBV10-3,TRBJ1-4,CATLGTANEKLFF,TGTGCCACCCTCGGGACAGCTAATGAAAAACTGTTTTTT
TRBD1,few,TRBV6-5,TRBJ1-2,CASSQQGVNYGYTF,TGTGCCAGCAGTCAACAGGGGGTTAACTATGGTTACACCTTC
-,few,TRBV28,TRBJ2-7,CASIGGYEQYF,TGTGCCAGCATTGGCGGCTACGAGCAGTACTTC
TRBD1,-,TRBV5-1,TRBJ1-5,CASTVEGAFNQPQHF,TGCGCCAGCACAGTCGAGGGGGCGTTCAATCAGCCCCAGCATTTT
-,-,TRBV7-9,TRBJ1-5,CASSLGRTDQPQHF,TGTGCCAGCAGCTTGGGCAGGACTGATCAGCCCCAGCATTTT
-,-,TRBV12-3/TRBV12-4,TRBJ2-7,CASSFSGADEQYF,TGTGCCAGCAGTTTCTCGGGGGCAGACGAGCAGTACTTC
-,-,TRBV12-3/TRBV12-4,TRBJ1-5,CASSFVSGGRPQHF,TGTGCCAGCAGTTTCGTGTCAGGCGGGAGGCCCCAGCATTTT
TRBD2,few,TRBV20-1,TRBJ2-3,CSASGGSLTTDTQYF,TGCAGTGCTAGCGGGGGGTCCCTTACCACAGATACGCAGTATTTT
-,few,TRBV3-1,TRBJ1-1,CASSHGGLRLMDTEAFF,TGTGCCAGCAGTCATGGGGGACTGAGGCTGATGGACACTGAAGCTTTCTTT
-,few,TRBV4-2,TRBJ2-1,CASSQDLGLEETQFF,TGTGCCAGCAGCCAAGATCTAGGGCTAGAAGAGACCCAGTTCTTC
-,-,TRBV29-1,TRBJ1-2,CSVGGRNSIGYTF,TGCAGCGTTGGTGGCAGGAACTCTATCGGCTACACCTTC
-,-,TRBV12-3/TRBV12-4,TRBJ1-2,CASSLRRLAGYGYTF,TGTGCCAGCAGTTTAAGGCGCCTAGCGGGGTATGGCTACACCTTC
-,-,TRBV3-1,TRBJ2-3,CASSQESPGDWTDTQYF,TGTGCCAGCAGCCAAGAAAGCCCCGGGGATTGGACAGATACGCAGTATTTT
-,-,TRBV5-1,TRBJ1-4,CASSLSRQGNGEKLFF,TGCGCCAGCAGCTTGAGTCGTCAGGGAAATGGGGAAAAACTGTTTTTT
-,-,TRBV15,TRBJ2-3,CAISRDPGDTDTQYF,TGTGCCATCAGCAGAGATCCAGGCGACACAGATACGCAGTATTTT
-,many,TRBV5-6,TRBJ1-1,CASSPTAGTEAFF,TGTGCCAGCAGTCCGACAGCGGGGACTGAAGCTTTCTTT
TRBD2,-,TRBV7-2,TRBJ2-4,CASSVGLAGVGRNIQYF,TGTGCCAGCAGCGTCGGACTAGCGGGAGTCGGGAGGAACATTCAGTACTTC
TRBD1,-,TRBV6-6,TRBJ2-3,CASSWGQQGDTQYF,TGTGCCAGCAGTTGGGGACAGCAAGGAGATACGCAGTATTTT
TRBD1,few,TRBV14,TRBJ2-3,CASSRTGIGTDTQYF,TGTGCCAGCAGCCGGACAGGGATAGGGACAGATACGCAGTATTTT
-,-,TRBV10-3,TRBJ2-7,CAISESKTPHEQYF,TGTGCCATCAGTGAGTCCAAAACCCCCCACGAGCAGTACTTC
TRBD1,-,TRBV7-2,TRBJ1-2,CASSSALDRGGYGYTF,TGTGCCAGCAGCTCAGCCCTTGACAGGGGTGGCTATGGCTACACCTTC
TRBD1,-,TRBV7-9,TRBJ2-7,CASSRTGSCEQYF,TGTGCCAGCAGTAGGACAGGCTCCTGCGAGCAGTACTTC
-,-,TRBV5-5,TRBJ2-5,CASGGTSGFAGETQYF,TGTGCCAGCGGCGGCACTTCGGGATTCGCTGGGGAGACCCAGTACTTC
TRBD2,-,TRBV12-3/TRBV12-4,TRBJ2-5,CASSFRGGFTREQYF,TGTGCCAGCAGTTTTCGGGGGGGATTTACTAGGGAGCAGTACTTC
TRBD1,-,TRBV5-1,TRBJ2-7,CASSLSLQGVSYEQYF,TGCGCCAGCAGCTTGTCCCTACAGGGGGTCTCCTACGAGCAGTACTTC
TRBD1,-,TRBV29-1,TRBJ2-3,CSVLSGQGATQYF,TGCAGCGTCCTCTCCGGACAGGGAGCTACGCAGTATTTT
TRBD1,many,TRBV6-4,TRBJ1-1,CASSEYGTGGLMNTEAFF,TGTGCCAGCAGTGAGTATGGGACAGGGGGATTGATGAACACTGAAGCTTTCTTT
-,-,TRBV14,TRBJ1-2,CASSQDLGMYGYTF,TGTGCCAGCAGCCAAGATCTTGGAATGTATGGCTACACCTTC
-,-,TRBV6-5,TRBJ2-1,CASSYQNFGTFSSYNEQFF,TGTGCCAGCAGTTACCAAAACTTCGGGACTTTCAGCTCCTACAATGAGCAGTTCTTC
-,-,TRBV7-2,TRBJ2-5,CASSSRSNQETQYF,TGTGCCAGCAGCTCGAGGTCAAATCAAGAGACCCAGTACTTC